This T cell receptor beta chain appears in the sequencing data of a study of blood T cell repertoires in COVID-19. Study background: Samples came from the United States, Italy and Spain, spanning acute and convalescent COVID-19. From T cells, B-cell-depleted T cells, or PBMCs came the material, which was cDNA or gDNA.

This clone was found a few times. Other DNA sequences in this specimen translate into the identical CDR3. CDR3 length: 13 residues. CDR1 is SNHLY and CDR2 is FYNNEI in the germline V gene. The ends lost 6 bases at V and 5 bases at J; junction bases unmatched: 4. In the study's own analysis: The authors estimated nucleated cell counts from reference gene primer amplification. This table comes from immunoSEQ multiplex PCR, and its TCRdb copy is limited to in-frame clones, with some not included. That table supplies the V and J calls and clone size; D and trimming were determined from the DNA. The sample carries 100,000 to 150,000 clones, about 80% recorded once.

The source material was peripheral blood. This TCR came from a man aged 65-85 years with acute or convalescent COVID-19. This chain links TRBV2 with TRBJ2-1, with TRBD1 identical over 7 bases. The CDR3 nucleotides are TGTGCCAGCAGCCGGGACAGAGACAATGAGCAGTTCTTC. Translation: CASSRDRDNEQFF.